Listed below are T cell receptor beta chains from one sample, sequenced in a study of regulatory T cells in long-lasting Graves disease. TCRdb re-analysed the multiplex PCR reads in MiXCR, keeping a single row per CDR3 protein. Of hundreds of thousands of distinct CDR3 sequences in the sample, 13% were seen once. These data also formed part of another study, on T cells in Graves' hyperthyroidism and ophthalmopathy.

The sample was peripheral blood mononuclear cells (PBMCs), taken at new diagnosis, from a patient treated with antithyroid drugs. The origin of the receptors is a man aged 30-40 years with Graves disease. CDR3s include the opening cysteine and the closing phenylalanine or tryptophan. D genes are given only for firm matches. For some rows the clone size is stated as once, few or many, or as a class when expanded; others skip it.

>TRBV12-3/TRBV12-4|17|TRBJ2-5|many|NA
CASSLSRREGSEQTQYF
TGTGCCAGCAGTTTAAGTCGGCGGGAAGGATCAGAGCAGACCCAGTACTTC
>TRBV12-3/TRBV12-4|14|TRBJ1-3|many|NA
CASFGVKSGNTIYF
TGTGCCAGCTTTGGTGTTAAGTCTGGAAACACCATATATTTT
>TRBV30|11|TRBJ1-1|many|NA
CAWGTNTEAFF
TGTGCCTGGGGGACTAACACTGAAGCTTTCTTT
>TRBV6-1|15|TRBJ2-7|few|NA
CASVRGEPPSYEQYF
TGTGCCAGCGTCAGAGGGGAGCCGCCCTCCTACGAGCAGTACTTC
>TRBV24-1|16|TRBJ1-5|many|TRBD1
CATSDTRTGGVQPQHF
TGTGCCACCAGTGATACTAGGACAGGGGGCGTTCAGCCCCAGCATTTT
>TRBV7-9|14|TRBJ1-2|few|NA
CASSLGLTSTPYTF
TGTGCCAGCAGCTTAGGATTAACGTCCACTCCGTACACCTTC
>TRBV12-3/TRBV12-4|15|TRBJ2-1|many|TRBD2
CASRPGLANYNEQFF
TGTGCCAGCAGACCGGGACTAGCGAACTACAATGAGCAGTTCTTC
>TRBV11-2|15|TRBJ2-5|many|TRBD2
CASSLRGVGQETQYF
TGTGCCAGCAGCTTACGGGGGGTGGGACAAGAGACCCAGTACTTC
>TRBV5-1|15|TRBJ2-7|few|NA
CASSLVGPLLYEQYF
TGCGCCAGCAGCTTGGTTGGGCCCTTACTCTACGAGCAGTACTTC
>TRBV20-1|15|TRBJ2-3|few|NA
CSAGGGGASTDTQYF
TGCAGTGCTGGGGGGGGCGGGGCGAGCACAGATACGCAGTATTTT
>TRBV12-5|14|TRBJ2-3|many|NA
CASGLDQGSDTQYF
TGTGCTAGTGGTTTGGATCAGGGATCGGATACGCAGTATTTT
>TRBV27|13|TRBJ1-1|many|NA
CASSLSLGVRAFF
TGTGCCAGCAGTTTATCGCTAGGAGTTAGAGCTTTCTTT
>TRBV12-3/TRBV12-4|14|TRBJ2-7|many|NA
CASSLLGESYEQYF
TGTGCCAGCAGTTTACTCGGCGAGTCCTACGAGCAGTACTTC
>TRBV7-9|14|TRBJ2-2|NA|NA
CASSSQGEHGELFF
TGTGCCAGCAGCTCCCAGGGCGAGCACGGGGAGCTGTTTTTT
>TRBV19|16|TRBJ2-1|many|TRBD1
CASSAGQGEFYNEQFF
TGTGCCAGTAGCGCAGGACAGGGCGAATTCTACAATGAGCAGTTCTTC
>TRBV2|15|TRBJ2-5|NA|NA
CASSQISDGQETQYF
TGTGCCAGCAGCCAAATATCGGACGGTCAAGAGACCCAGTACTTC
>TRBV29-1|14|TRBJ2-7|few|NA
CSVDKGLGSYEQYF
TGCAGCGTTGATAAGGGTCTCGGGTCCTACGAGCAGTACTTC
>TRBV11-2|19|TRBJ2-3|NA|TRBD2
CASSLAGGLAGGRRDTQYF
TGTGCCAGCAGCTTAGCGGGGGGCCTAGCGGGAGGTAGAAGGGATACGCAGTATTTT
>TRBV12-3/TRBV12-4|15|TRBJ2-7|few|TRBD1
CASSSLTGVSYEQYF
TGTGCCAGCAGTTCTCTGACAGGGGTGAGCTACGAGCAGTACTTC
>TRBV29-1|12|TRBJ2-5|NA|NA
CSVDVYQETQYF
TGCAGCGTTGATGTGTACCAAGAGACCCAGTACTTC
>TRBV7-2|15|TRBJ2-7|many|TRBD2
CASSYRTSGRGEQYF
TGTGCCAGCAGCTATAGGACTAGCGGGAGGGGTGAGCAGTACTTC
>TRBV29-1|14|TRBJ2-7|many|NA
CSVGSGTPGYEQYF
TGCAGCGTTGGTTCCGGGACTCCGGGGTACGAGCAGTACTTC
>TRBV27|16|TRBJ1-1|many|NA
CASSLNGALGDTEAFF
TGTGCCAGCAGTTTAAACGGGGCGTTGGGGGACACTGAAGCTTTCTTT
>TRBV20-1|16|TRBJ1-3|NA|NA
CSAREGQSASGNTIYF
TGCAGTGCTAGAGAGGGTCAGTCAGCCTCTGGAAACACCATATATTTT
>TRBV7-9|17|TRBJ2-7|NA|TRBD2
CASSPGLAPISSYEQYF
TGTGCCAGCAGCCCAGGACTAGCGCCGATTAGCTCCTACGAGCAGTACTTC
>TRBV20-1|16|TRBJ2-7|NA|TRBD1
CSARVGGRGDFYEQYF
TGCAGTGCTAGAGTAGGGGGCAGAGGTGACTTCTACGAGCAGTACTTC
>TRBV19|13|TRBJ1-1|NA|TRBD1
CAIMDRLNTEAFF
TGTGCCATTATGGACAGGTTGAACACTGAAGCTTTCTTT
>TRBV7-9|14|TRBJ2-7|many|TRBD1
CASWGDRGYYEQYF
TGTGCCAGCTGGGGGGACAGGGGGTACTACGAGCAGTACTTC
>TRBV5-5|16|TRBJ2-7|NA|TRBD2
CASSSREREGRYEQYF
TGTGCCAGCAGCTCCAGAGAGCGGGAGGGCCGCTACGAGCAGTACTTC
>TRBV19|14|TRBJ2-5|NA|NA
CASSVQDTRETQYF
TGTGCCAGTAGCGTACAGGACACCAGGGAGACCCAGTACTTC
>TRBV5-1|16|TRBJ2-7|few|TRBD2
CASSEGLAGGGYEQYF
TGCGCCAGCAGCGAGGGACTAGCGGGGGGGGGCTACGAGCAGTACTTC
>TRBV29-1|20|TRBJ1-2|NA|TRBD1
CSVEDLVWTGGGKANCGYTF
TGCAGCGTTGAAGATCTTGTGTGGACAGGGGGGGGAAAGGCTAACTGTGGCTACACCTTC